What follows are 5 T cell receptor beta chains derived from one specimen sequenced in a study of CD8+ T cells in alopecia areata. Following RNA extraction, reverse transcription yielded cDNA that acted as the sequencing template. Profiled with immunoSEQ multiplex PCR; TCRdb holds only in-frame clones, not every one. The table lists 250,000 or so clones, with no singletons. Markers used for sorting pooled cutaneous lymph node cells were CD4, CD8alpha, NKG2D, NKG2ACE and others. Sample: CD4+ T cells sorted from a lymph node. Source of these receptors: a C3H/HeJ mouse with alopecia areata. The strain bears MHC haplotype H2-k.

This clone was seen a handful of times. Mouse germline and gene names are used. Read coverage stops 4 residues before the CDR3 terminus; the germline J gene supplies the remainder. This chain joins TRBV5 and TRBJ2-7; 10 bases map to TRBD2. This CDR3 has 15 amino acids. The germline V gene encodes CDR1 LGHNA and CDR2 YNLKQL (reference sequence). CDR3 DNA, as far as it was read: TGTGCCAGCAGCCAAGATCTGGACTGGGGGTAT. Its translation is CASSQDLDWGY. The CDR3 as a whole reads CASSQDLDWGYEQYF.

This clone appeared a few times. The gene symbols are mouse symbols. With the read ending 4 residues before the CDR3 end, the germline J gene is used to fill in that end. The J gene is TRBJ2-1, the V gene TRBV31; 10 bases fit TRBD2. J lost 5 bases, V lost 5 bases, and 0 bases had no gene match. The CDR3 spans 12 residues. CDR1 GKSSPN and CDR2 SITVG come from the germline V gene. The CDR3 sequence: CAWDWGDAEQFF. The sequenced CDR3 bases are TGTGCCTGGGACTGGGGGGATGCT.

Turning to this clone: Germline and genes: mouse. Incomplete CDR3 DNA: TGCACCTGCAGTGCAGTGACAGGGGGCAGCACA. Protein product: CTCSAVTGGST. The CDR3 in its entirety is CTCSAVTGGSTEVFF. The chain uses TRBV1 and TRBJ1-1; 10 bases map to TRBD1. Sequencing ends 4 residues short of the CDR3 end; the germline J gene provides the rest. V trimming: 1 base; J trimming: 4 bases; junction bases outside the gene matches: 3. CDR1 is NSQYPW and CDR2 is LRSPGD in the germline V gene (reference sequence). The CDR3 is 15 amino acids. Full variable domain (outside the CDR3, taken from reference TRBV1 and TRBJ1-1): VTLLEQNPRWRLVPRGQAVNLRCILKNSQYPWMSWYQQDLQKQLQWLFTLRSPGDKEVKSLPGADYLATRVTDTELRLQVANMSQGRTLYCTCSAVTGGSTEVFFGKGTRLTVV.

Concerning this clone itself: Gene names refer to mouse genes. The CDR3 is cut off 4 residues early in the read; its end comes from the germline J gene. The identical CDR3 is also encoded by other nucleotide sequences in the sample. The chain has TRBV13-2 and TRBJ2-5, with 11 bases fitting TRBD2. The junction had 1 base not matched to a gene; V was cut back by 5 bases and J by 2 bases. This CDR3 has 14 amino acids. CDR1 is NNHNN and CDR2 is SYGAGS in the germline V gene (reference sequence). CDR3 sequence: CASGTGGGQDTQYF. Partial CDR3 DNA: TGTGCCAGCGGGACTGGGGGGGGCCAAGAC.

This clone has only a few counts. The gene names given are mouse names. The observed sequence ends 4 residues before the CDR3 terminus, with the missing tail filled in from the germline J gene. The chain couples TRBV13-1 to TRBJ1-2; 10 bases match TRBD1. Germline values: CDR1 NSHNY, CDR2 SYGAGN. With 3 bases clipped from V and 1 base from J, the junction kept 6 bases outside the gene matches. The CDR3 runs 16 residues. The sequenced part of the CDR3 DNA is TGTGCCAGCAGTGTCGGGACAGGGGTGGGAAACTCC. Protein: CASSVGTGVGNS. The whole CDR3 protein reads CASSVGTGVGNSDYTF.